This T cell receptor beta chain originates from a study of memory CD4+ T cells and cytomegalovirus serostatus. The overall study: Donors were healthy Belgian adults, 10 or so CMV seropositive and around 23 seronegative.

Germline trimming cut 6 bases from V and 4 bases from J; bases unmatched to any gene: 6. The germline CDR1 and CDR2 sequences are MRHNA and SNTAGT. CDR3 length: 15 amino acids. The sort gate was single viable CD3+CD4+CD8-CD45RO+ cells for memory CD4+ T cells. Positive selection with CD4 microbeads enriched total CD4+ T cells. How the authors handled the data: After removing out-of-frame reads, millions of distinct TCRbeta sequences remained. Sequenced by immunoSEQ multiplex PCR; TCRdb stores in-frame clones only, minus some. For V, J and clone size, that table is used; D and trimming come from the DNA. Of approximately 60,000 clones listed, roughly 77% are singletons.

Sample: memory CD4+ T cells from blood. This sequence originates from an adult in good health and CMV-seronegative. The J gene is TRBJ2-3, the V gene TRBV6-4; 11 bases agree with TRBD2. CDR3 region: CASSRLAGRADTQYF. CDR3 sequence (DNA): TGTGCCAGCAGCCGACTAGCGGGACGGGCAGATACGCAGTATTTT.